This T cell receptor (beta chain) emerged from a study of blood T cells in healthy people across ages. Regarding this clonotype: The junction shows a germline mismatch at one end, possibly a read error.

Then a second PCR, running roughly 7 to 11 cycles, was carried out with a sample-barcoded 5' primer and a J-beta primer mix. MiXCR, applied by TCRdb to the 5' RACE reads, yields one record per CDR3 protein. The sample holds 1.5 million to 2 million distinct CDR3 sequences, about 28% seen once. The CDR3 runs 15 residues. The germline CDR1 and CDR2 sequences are SEHNR and FQNEAQ (reference sequence). The clonotype was recovered from a woman aged 30 to 39 in good health. Sequenced material: blood. This chain links TRBV7-9 with TRBJ1-4, with unresolved D. The CDR3 here is CASSPSPTQGGPVFF. The DNA of the CDR3 is TGCGCCAGCAGCCCAAGCCCAACCCAAGGTGGCCCGGTGTTTTTT.